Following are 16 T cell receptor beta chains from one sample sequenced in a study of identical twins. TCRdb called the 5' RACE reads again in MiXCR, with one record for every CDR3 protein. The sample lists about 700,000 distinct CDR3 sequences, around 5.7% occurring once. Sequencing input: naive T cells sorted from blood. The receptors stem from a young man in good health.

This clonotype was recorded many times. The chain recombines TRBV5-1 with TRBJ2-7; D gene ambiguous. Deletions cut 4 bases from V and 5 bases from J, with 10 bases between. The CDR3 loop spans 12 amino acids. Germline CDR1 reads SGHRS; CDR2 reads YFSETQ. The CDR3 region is CASSLQNHEQYF. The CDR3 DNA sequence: TGCGCCAGCAGCCTACAGAATCACGAGCAGTACTTC. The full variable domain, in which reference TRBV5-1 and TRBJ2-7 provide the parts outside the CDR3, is KAGVTQTPRYLIKTRGQQVTLSCSPISGHRSVSWYQQTPGQGLQFLFEYFSETQRNKGNFPGRFSGRQFSNSRSEMNVSTLELGDSALYLCASSLQNHEQYFGPGTRLTVT.

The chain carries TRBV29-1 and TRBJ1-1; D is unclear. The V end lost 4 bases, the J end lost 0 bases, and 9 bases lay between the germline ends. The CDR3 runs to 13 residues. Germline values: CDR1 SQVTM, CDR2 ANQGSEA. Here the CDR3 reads CSVGRGLNTEAFF. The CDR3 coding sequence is TGCAGCGTTGGTAGAGGGTTGAACACTGAAGCTTTCTTT. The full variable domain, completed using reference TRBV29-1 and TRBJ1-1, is SAVISQKPSRDICQRGTSLTIQCQVDSQVTMMFWYRQQPGQSLTLIATANQGSEATYESGFVIDKFPISRPNLTFSTLTVSNMSPEDSSIYLCSVGRGLNTEAFFGQGTRLTVV.

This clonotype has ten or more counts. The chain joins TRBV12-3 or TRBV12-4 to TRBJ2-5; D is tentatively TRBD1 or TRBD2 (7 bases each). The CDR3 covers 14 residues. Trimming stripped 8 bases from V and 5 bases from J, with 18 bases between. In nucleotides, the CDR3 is TGTGCCAGCCTATTCAGGGGGGGGGGCGAGACCCAGTACTTC. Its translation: CASLFRGGGETQYF.

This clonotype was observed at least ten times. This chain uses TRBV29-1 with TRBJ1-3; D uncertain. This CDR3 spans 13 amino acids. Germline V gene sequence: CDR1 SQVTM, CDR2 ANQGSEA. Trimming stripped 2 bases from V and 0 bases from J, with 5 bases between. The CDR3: CSVETISGNTIYF. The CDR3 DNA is TGCAGCGTTGAAACAATCTCTGGAAACACCATATATTTT.

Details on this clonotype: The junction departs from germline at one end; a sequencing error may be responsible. The CDR3 is CASSKDTVEDTQYF. DNA of the CDR3: TGTGCCAGCAGCAAGGATACAGTGGAAGATACCCAGTACTTC. V gene TRBV7-9 combines with J gene TRBJ2-5, with D hard to call. The V gene's germline CDR1 is SEHNR and CDR2 FQNEAQ (reference sequence). The CDR3 covers 14 residues.

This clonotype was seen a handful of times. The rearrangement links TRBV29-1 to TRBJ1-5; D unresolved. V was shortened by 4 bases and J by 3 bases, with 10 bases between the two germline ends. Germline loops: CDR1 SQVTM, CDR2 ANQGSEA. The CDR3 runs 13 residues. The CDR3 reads CSVGAGNNQPQHF. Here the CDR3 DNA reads TGCAGCGTTGGGGCGGGGAACAATCAGCCCCAGCATTTT. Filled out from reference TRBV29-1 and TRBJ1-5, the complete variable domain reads SAVISQKPSRDICQRGTSLTIQCQVDSQVTMMFWYRQQPGQSLTLIATANQGSEATYESGFVIDKFPISRPNLTFSTLTVSNMSPEDSSIYLCSVGAGNNQPQHFGDGTRLSIL.

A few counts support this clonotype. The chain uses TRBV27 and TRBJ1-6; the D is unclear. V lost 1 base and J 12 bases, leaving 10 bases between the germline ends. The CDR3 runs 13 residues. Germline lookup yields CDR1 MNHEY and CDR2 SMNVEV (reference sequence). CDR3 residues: CASSLYQEEPLHF. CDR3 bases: TGTGCCAGCAGTTTATATCAGGAGGAACCCCTCCACTTT.

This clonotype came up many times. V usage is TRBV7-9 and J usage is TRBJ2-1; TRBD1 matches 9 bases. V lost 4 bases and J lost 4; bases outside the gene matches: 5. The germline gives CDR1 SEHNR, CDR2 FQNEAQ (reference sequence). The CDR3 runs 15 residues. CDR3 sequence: CASSWTGANYNEQFF. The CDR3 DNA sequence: TGTGCCAGCAGCTGGACAGGGGCGAATTACAATGAGCAGTTCTTC.

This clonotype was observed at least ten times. Here the CDR3 DNA reads TGCAGTGCTAGGCAGGGTAGGGAAAAACTGTTTTTT. Its translation: CSARQGREKLFF. The rearrangement joins TRBV20-1 to TRBJ1-4, with a tentative D call TRBD1 (5 bases). V lost 3 bases and J lost 8, with 10 bases in between. The CDR3 spans 12 residues. Germline loops: CDR1 DFQATT, CDR2 SNEGSKA (reference sequence).

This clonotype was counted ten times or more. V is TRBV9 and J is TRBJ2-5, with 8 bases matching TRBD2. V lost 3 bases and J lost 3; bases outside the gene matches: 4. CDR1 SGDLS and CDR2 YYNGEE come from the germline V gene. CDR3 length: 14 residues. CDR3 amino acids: CASSASGGEETQYF. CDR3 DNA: TGTGCCAGCAGCGCCTCGGGAGGGGAAGAGACCCAGTACTTC.

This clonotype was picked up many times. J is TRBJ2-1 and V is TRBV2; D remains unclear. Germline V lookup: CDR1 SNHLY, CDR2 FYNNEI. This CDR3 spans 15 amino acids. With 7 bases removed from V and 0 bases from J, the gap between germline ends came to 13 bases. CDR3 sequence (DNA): TGTGCCAGCAAAAATGATGCGAGCTCCTACAATGAGCAGTTCTTC. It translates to CASKNDASSYNEQFF.

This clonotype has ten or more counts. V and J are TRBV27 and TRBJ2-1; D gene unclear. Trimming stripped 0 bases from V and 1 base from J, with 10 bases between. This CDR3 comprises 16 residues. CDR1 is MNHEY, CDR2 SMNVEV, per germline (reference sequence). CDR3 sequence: CASSLSSFPSYNEQFF. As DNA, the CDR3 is TGTGCCAGCAGTTTATCGTCCTTCCCTTCCTACAATGAGCAGTTCTTC.

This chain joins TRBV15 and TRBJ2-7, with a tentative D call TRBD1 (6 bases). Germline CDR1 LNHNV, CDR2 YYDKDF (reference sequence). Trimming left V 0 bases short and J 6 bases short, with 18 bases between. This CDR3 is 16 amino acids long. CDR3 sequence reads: CATSRDRARGRGEQYF. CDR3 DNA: TGTGCCACCAGCAGAGATCGTGCCAGGGGACGGGGCGAGCAGTACTTC.

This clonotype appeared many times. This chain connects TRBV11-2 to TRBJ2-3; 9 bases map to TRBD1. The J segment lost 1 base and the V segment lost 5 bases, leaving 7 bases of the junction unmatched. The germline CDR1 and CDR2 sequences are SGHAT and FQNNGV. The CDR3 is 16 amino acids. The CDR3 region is CASSGDRERGTDTQYF. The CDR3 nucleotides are TGTGCCAGCAGCGGGGACAGGGAGAGGGGCACAGATACGCAGTATTTT. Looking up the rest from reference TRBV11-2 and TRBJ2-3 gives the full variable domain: EAGVAQSPRYKIIEKRQSVAFWCNPISGHATLYWYQQILGQGPKLLIQFQNNGVVDDSQLPKDRFSAERLKGVDSTLKIQPAKLEDSAVYLCASSGDRERGTDTQYFGPGTRLTVL.

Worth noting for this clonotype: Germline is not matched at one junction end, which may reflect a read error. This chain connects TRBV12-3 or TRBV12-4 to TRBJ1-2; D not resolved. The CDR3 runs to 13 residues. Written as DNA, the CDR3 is TGTGCCAGCAGTTTACCGGACGCCTATGGCTACAACTTC. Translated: CASSLPDAYGYNF.

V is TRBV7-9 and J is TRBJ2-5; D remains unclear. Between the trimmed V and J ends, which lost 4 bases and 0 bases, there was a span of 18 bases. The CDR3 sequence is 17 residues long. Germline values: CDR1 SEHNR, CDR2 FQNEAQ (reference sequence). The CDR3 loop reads CASSSKVSSKYQETQYF. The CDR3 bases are TGTGCCAGCAGCTCAAAGGTCAGCTCGAAGTACCAAGAGACCCAGTACTTC.